This TCR beta chain comes out of a study of monozygotic twins with inflammatory bowel disease. Study-wide findings and caveats: A single strong clonotype or signal linked to IBD was not supported. Twins with IBD were found to have lower TCRbeta diversity (inverse Simpson) than healthy co-twins.

The CDR3 runs to 16 residues. Germline assignment: CDR1 SGHVS and CDR2 FQNEAQ. Concerning this clonotype itself: As yet, its antigen is unknown.

TCRdb re-called the 5' RACE reads and gives one entry per CDR3 protein, without DNA. This sample's table reports approximately 400,000 distinct CDR3 sequences. This chain connects TRBV7-8 to TRBJ2-7; the TCRdb D gene call, TRBD1, has no DNA to confirm it. The clonotype comes from a human donor with ulcerative colitis or Crohn's disease, or a healthy co-twin of an affected twin (not recorded which). The sequencing sample was made of blood. CDR3 sequence reads: CASSTGTGSRSYEQYF.